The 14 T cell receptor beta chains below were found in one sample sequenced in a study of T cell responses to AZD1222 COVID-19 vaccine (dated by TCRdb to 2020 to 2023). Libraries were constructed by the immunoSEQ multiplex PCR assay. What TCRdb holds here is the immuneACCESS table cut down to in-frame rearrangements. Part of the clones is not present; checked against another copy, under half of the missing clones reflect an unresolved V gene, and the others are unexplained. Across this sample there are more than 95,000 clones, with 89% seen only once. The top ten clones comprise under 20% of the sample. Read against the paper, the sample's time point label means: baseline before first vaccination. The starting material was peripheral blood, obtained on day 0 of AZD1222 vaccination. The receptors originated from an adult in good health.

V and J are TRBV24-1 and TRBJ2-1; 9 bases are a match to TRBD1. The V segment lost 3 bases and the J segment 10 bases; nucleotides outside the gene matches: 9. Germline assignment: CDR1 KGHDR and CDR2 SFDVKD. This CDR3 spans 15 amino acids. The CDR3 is CATSDPRQGVGEQFF. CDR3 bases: TGTGCCACCAGTGATCCCCGACAGGGGGTAGGGGAGCAGTTCTTC.

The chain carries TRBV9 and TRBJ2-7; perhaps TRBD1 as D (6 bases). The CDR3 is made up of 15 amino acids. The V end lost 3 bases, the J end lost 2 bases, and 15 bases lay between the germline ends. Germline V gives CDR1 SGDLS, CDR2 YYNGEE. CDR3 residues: CASSADSGETYEQYF. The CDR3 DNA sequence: TGTGCCAGCAGCGCGGACAGTGGGGAGACCTACGAGCAGTACTTC.

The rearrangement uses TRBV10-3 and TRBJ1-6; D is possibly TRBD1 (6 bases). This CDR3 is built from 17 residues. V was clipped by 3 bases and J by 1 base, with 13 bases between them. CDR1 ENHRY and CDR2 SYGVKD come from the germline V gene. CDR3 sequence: CAISDPKGVSYNSPLHF. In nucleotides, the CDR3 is TGTGCCATCAGTGACCCAAAGGGGGTGTCCTATAATTCACCCCTCCACTTT.

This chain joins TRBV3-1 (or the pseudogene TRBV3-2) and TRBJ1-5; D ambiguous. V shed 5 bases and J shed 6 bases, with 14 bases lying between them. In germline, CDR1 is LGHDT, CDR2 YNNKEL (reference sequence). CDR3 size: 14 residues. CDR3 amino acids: CASSKFWTGQPQHF. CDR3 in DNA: TGTGCCAGCAGCAAATTCTGGACGGGTCAGCCCCAGCATTTT.

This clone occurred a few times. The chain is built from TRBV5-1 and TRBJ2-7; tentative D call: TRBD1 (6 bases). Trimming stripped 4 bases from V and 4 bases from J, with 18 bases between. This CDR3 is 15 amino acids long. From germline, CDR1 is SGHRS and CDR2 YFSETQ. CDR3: CASSGTGQLTYEQYF. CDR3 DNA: TGCGCCAGCAGCGGAACGGGACAACTAACTTACGAGCAGTACTTC.

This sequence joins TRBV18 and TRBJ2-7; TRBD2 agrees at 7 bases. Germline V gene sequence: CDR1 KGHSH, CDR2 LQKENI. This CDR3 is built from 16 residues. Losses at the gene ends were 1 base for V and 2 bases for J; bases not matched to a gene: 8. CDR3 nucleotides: TGTGCCAGCTCACCACTTAACGGGGGGACGACCTACGAGCAGTACTTC. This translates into CASSPLNGGTTYEQYF.

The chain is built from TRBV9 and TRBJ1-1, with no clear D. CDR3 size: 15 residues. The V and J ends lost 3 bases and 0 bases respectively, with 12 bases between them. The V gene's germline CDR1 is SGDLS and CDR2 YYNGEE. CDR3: CASSAQGSMNTEAFF. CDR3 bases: TGTGCCAGCAGCGCCCAAGGGAGCATGAACACTGAAGCTTTCTTT.

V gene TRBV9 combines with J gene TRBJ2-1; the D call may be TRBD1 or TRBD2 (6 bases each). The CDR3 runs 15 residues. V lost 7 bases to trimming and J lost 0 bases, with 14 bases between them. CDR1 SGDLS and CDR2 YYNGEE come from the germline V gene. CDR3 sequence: CASGGGAPSYNEQFF. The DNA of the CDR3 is TGTGCCAGCGGGGGCGGGGCCCCCTCCTACAATGAGCAGTTCTTC.

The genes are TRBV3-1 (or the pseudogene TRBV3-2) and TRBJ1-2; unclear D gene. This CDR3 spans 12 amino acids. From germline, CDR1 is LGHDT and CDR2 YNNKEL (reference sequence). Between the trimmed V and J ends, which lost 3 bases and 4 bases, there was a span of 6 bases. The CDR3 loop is CASSQESYGYTF. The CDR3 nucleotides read TGTGCCAGCAGCCAGGAATCCTATGGCTACACCTTC.

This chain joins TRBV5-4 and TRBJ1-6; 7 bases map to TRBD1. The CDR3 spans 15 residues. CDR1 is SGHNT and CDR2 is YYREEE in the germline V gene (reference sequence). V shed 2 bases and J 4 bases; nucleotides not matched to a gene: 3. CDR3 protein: CASSLKGQYNSPLHF. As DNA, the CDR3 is TGTGCCAGCAGCTTAAAGGGACAGTATAATTCACCCCTCCACTTT.

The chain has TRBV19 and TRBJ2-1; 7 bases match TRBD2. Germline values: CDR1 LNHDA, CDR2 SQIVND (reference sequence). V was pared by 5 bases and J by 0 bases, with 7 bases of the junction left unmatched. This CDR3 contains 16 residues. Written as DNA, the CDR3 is TGTGCCAGTAGTGTCCAAGCGGGGACCTCCTACAATGAGCAGTTCTTC. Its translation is CASSVQAGTSYNEQFF.

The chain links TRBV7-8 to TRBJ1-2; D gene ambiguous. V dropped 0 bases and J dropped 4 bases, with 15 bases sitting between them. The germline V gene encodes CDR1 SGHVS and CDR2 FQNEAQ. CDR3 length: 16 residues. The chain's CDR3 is CASSLANTGTFYGYTF. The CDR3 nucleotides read TGTGCCAGCAGCTTAGCGAATACGGGAACCTTCTATGGCTACACCTTC.

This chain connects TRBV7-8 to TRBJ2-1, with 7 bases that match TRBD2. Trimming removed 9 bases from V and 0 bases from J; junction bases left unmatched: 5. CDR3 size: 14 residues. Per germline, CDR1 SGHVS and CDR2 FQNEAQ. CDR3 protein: CASSGGGSYNEQFF. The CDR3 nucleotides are TGTGCCAGTAGTGGGGGGGGCTCCTACAATGAGCAGTTCTTC.

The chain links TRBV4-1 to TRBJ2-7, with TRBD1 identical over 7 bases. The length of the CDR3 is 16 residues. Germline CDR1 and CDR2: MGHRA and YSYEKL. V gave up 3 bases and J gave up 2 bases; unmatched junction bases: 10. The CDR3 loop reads CASSQETGVGTYEQYF. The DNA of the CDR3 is TGCGCCAGCAGCCAGGAAACAGGGGTAGGAACCTACGAGCAGTACTTC.